The rows below give T cell receptor beta chains drawn from one sample of a study of blood T cell repertoires in COVID-19. The assay was immunoSEQ multiplex PCR, and TCRdb's table has in-frame clones only and misses some. Altogether about 82,000 clones are present, about 89% being singletons, with the ten largest covering 1.2%. Sequenced sample: PBMCs or T cells enriched from blood (not recorded which). These receptors were collected from a woman aged 50 to 60 with acute COVID-19. The conserved cysteine and the conserved F or W are not part of the CDR3 here. A D gene is named only where the DNA matches it firmly.

d_call	v_call	j_call	cdr3_aa
TRBD1	TRBV11-2	TRBJ1-1	ASSLDGQGASEAF
TRBD2	TRBV5-4	TRBJ2-5	ASSFGAGAETQY
NA	TRBV7-2	TRBJ2-7	ASSLNVRGEQY
TRBD1	TRBV5-1	TRBJ1-1	ASSPDRVQFTEAF
NA	TRBV18	TRBJ1-1	ASSPPPTNTEAF
NA	TRBV18	TRBJ1-1	ASSPPPGRNTEAF
NA	TRBV30	TRBJ2-1	AWTQRVDFNEQF
TRBD1	TRBV7-9	TRBJ1-2	ASSLALQGDYGYT
NA	TRBV19	TRBJ1-2	ASSIGSWGYT
NA	TRBV27	TRBJ1-1	ASSFASNTEAF
TRBD1	TRBV29-1	TRBJ2-2	SVLREGQGGTGELF
NA	TRBV6-2/TRBV6-3	TRBJ1-3	ASSYSYRDTIY
NA	TRBV6-4	TRBJ1-2	ASSAHIGSYGYT
TRBD2	TRBV7-2	TRBJ2-1	ASSPQASGTSVFDEQF
TRBD2	TRBV5-1	TRBJ2-3	ASSLVLAGETDTQY
NA	TRBV27	TRBJ2-4	ASRPAGSGAKNIQY
TRBD1	TRBV27	TRBJ1-5	ASRRGRGQGSNQPQH
NA	TRBV6-2/TRBV6-3	TRBJ1-1	ASSYFEGAEAF